Presented here are 18 T cell receptor beta chains from one specimen sequenced in a study of Ad26.COV2.S vaccination and SARS-CoV-2 variants. Using immunoSEQ multiplex PCR, the repertoire was profiled, and TCRdb retains in-frame clones only, with some absent. The sample includes about 97,000 clones, roughly 75% of them seen just once. The sequencing used peripheral blood, collected after recovery from COVID-19. The receptors originated from a human donor who had recovered from COVID-19.

Only one count was recorded for this clone. This chain joins TRBV2 and TRBJ2-6; no clear D. Germline-derived CDR1 and CDR2 are SNHLY and FYNNEI. The CDR3 length is 16 residues. The germline V and J ends were trimmed by 4 bases and 0 bases, with 10 bases remaining between them. The CDR3 here is CASSAAGFSGANVLTF. CDR3 bases: TGTGCCAGCAGTGCGGCCGGGTTCTCTGGGGCCAACGTCCTGACTTTC. The complete variable domain, with remaining parts taken from reference TRBV2 and TRBJ2-6, reads EPEVTQTPSHQVTQMGQEVILRCVPISNHLYFYWYRQILGQKVEFLVSFYNNEISEKSEIFDDQFSVERPDGSNFTLKIRSTKLEDSAMYFCASSAAGFSGANVLTFGAGSRLTVL.

The chain employs TRBV3-1 (or the pseudogene TRBV3-2) and TRBJ1-5; 7 bases fit TRBD1. J lost 5 bases, V lost 4 bases, and 2 bases had no gene match. This CDR3 has 13 residues. Per germline, CDR1 LGHDT and CDR2 YNNKEL (reference sequence). The CDR3 nucleotides are TGTGCCAGCAGCCCAACAGGGGATCAGCCCCAGCATTTT. Its protein is CASSPTGDQPQHF.

V usage is TRBV28 and J usage is TRBJ2-5, with TRBD2 as a possible D gene (6 bases). Looked up from germline, CDR1 is MDHEN and CDR2 is SYDVKM. CDR3 length equals 16 residues. Trimming took 8 bases from V and 1 from J, leaving 20 bases between them. The chain's CDR3 is CASDGGPRPLQETQYF. DNA for the CDR3: TGTGCCAGCGACGGGGGTCCCCGCCCCCTCCAAGAGACCCAGTACTTC.

The chain combines TRBV10-3 with TRBJ1-1, with TRBD1 matching over 7 bases. The CDR3 loop spans 14 amino acids. The J segment lost 7 bases and the V segment lost 6 bases, leaving 11 bases of the junction unmatched. Germline assignment: CDR1 ENHRY and CDR2 SYGVKD. The CDR3 protein is CAIRPSGTDIEAFF. CDR3 nucleotides: TGTGCCATCAGGCCCTCCGGGACAGATATTGAAGCTTTCTTT.

V is TRBV6-5 and J is TRBJ1-2; D remains ambiguous. V lost 5 bases and J lost 7, with 14 bases in between. This CDR3 is 13 amino acids long. From germline, CDR1 is MNHEY and CDR2 SVGAGI. This CDR3 reads CASSHEVRSGYTF. The CDR3 region has the DNA TGTGCCAGCAGTCACGAGGTGCGTAGTGGCTACACCTTC.

As DNA, the CDR3 is TGTGCCAGCAGCCCAATGGGACTAGCGGGGGAGACCCAGTACTTC. Translated: CASSPMGLAGETQYF. The chain uses TRBV6-4 and TRBJ2-5, with 13 bases aligning to TRBD2. CDR1 is MRHNA and CDR2 is SNTAGT in the germline V gene. This CDR3 is 15 amino acids long. The trim removed 6 bases at V and 5 bases at J, leaving 6 bases unmatched.

The gene calls are TRBV5-4 and TRBJ2-6; a weak D match, TRBD2 (7 bases). Trimming cost V 6 bases and J 0 bases, with 16 bases left between them. Germline values: CDR1 SGHNT, CDR2 YYREEE (reference sequence). The CDR3 spans 17 residues. CDR3 nucleotide sequence: TGTGCCAGCACCATGGGGGGGGCAGGCTCTGGGGCCAACGTCCTGACTTTC. This encodes CASTMGGAGSGANVLTF.

This chain connects TRBV10-3 to TRBJ1-4; tentatively, D is TRBD1 (6 bases). The germline V and J ends were trimmed by 3 bases and 5 bases, with 10 bases remaining between them. The CDR3 length is 14 residues. The germline gives CDR1 ENHRY, CDR2 SYGVKD. The DNA of the CDR3 is TGTGCCATCAGTGACAGGGGTTCAAATGAAAAACTGTTTTTT. Amino acid sequence: CAISDRGSNEKLFF.

The rearrangement joins TRBV6-2 or TRBV6-3 to TRBJ2-1; D is perhaps TRBD2 (5 bases). With 5 bases removed from V and 4 bases from J, the gap between germline ends came to 15 bases. This CDR3 is built from 15 residues. CDR1 and CDR2 (germline): MNHEY, SVGEGT. The CDR3 DNA is TGTGCCAGCAGTCTTAGTCGAGGGCGATACAATGAGCAGTTCTTC. It codes for CASSLSRGRYNEQFF.

The chain employs TRBV5-4 and TRBJ1-2; unclear D gene. Trimming stripped 1 base from V and 5 bases from J, with 9 bases between. The CDR3 is made up of 13 amino acids. Looked up from germline, CDR1 is SGHNT and CDR2 is YYREEE (reference sequence). The CDR3 reads CASSLSVSYGYTF. CDR3 coding DNA: TGTGCCAGCAGCTTGTCCGTCTCATATGGCTACACCTTC.

This sequence joins TRBV29-1 and TRBJ1-2, with TRBD1 matching 9 bases. The CDR3 consists of 11 residues. CDR1 and CDR2 (germline): SQVTM, ANQGSEA. With 6 bases clipped from V and 6 bases from J, the junction kept 2 bases outside the gene matches. CDR3 amino acids: CSVRTGDGYTF. The CDR3 DNA is TGCAGCGTCCGGACAGGGGATGGCTACACCTTC.

V gene TRBV6-5 combines with J gene TRBJ1-5, with D perhaps matching TRBD1 (6 bases). V lost 6 bases and J 10 bases, leaving 19 bases between the germline ends. The CDR3 spans 14 residues. Germline values: CDR1 MNHEY, CDR2 SVGAGI. The CDR3 protein is CASSGRGISSPQHF. CDR3 nucleotide sequence: TGTGCCAGCAGCGGCAGGGGCATCTCGAGTCCCCAGCATTTT.

This CDR3 reads CASSFAGSYNEQFF. For the CDR3, the DNA is TGCGCCAGCAGCTTTGCCGGTTCCTACAATGAGCAGTTCTTC. The rearrangement joins TRBV5-1 to TRBJ2-1; no clear D. This CDR3 spans 14 amino acids. Per the germline V gene, CDR1 is SGHRS and CDR2 is YFSETQ. Trimming cost V 2 bases and J 1 base, with 7 bases left between them.

This chain links TRBV7-3 with TRBJ2-7; weak D call: TRBD1 (6 bases). V lost 5 bases and J lost 4, with 18 bases in between. The CDR3 runs 15 residues. Looked up from germline, CDR1 is SGHTA and CDR2 is FQGTGA. The CDR3 here is CASSLSGGHNYEQYF. DNA for the CDR3: TGTGCCAGCAGCCTCAGTGGGGGACACAATTACGAGCAGTACTTC. Using reference TRBV7-3 and TRBJ2-7 for the parts outside the CDR3, the full variable domain is GAGVSQTPSNKVTEKGKYVELRCDPISGHTALYWYRQSLGQGPEFLIYFQGTGAADDSGLPNDRFFAVRPEGSVSTLKIQRTERGDSAVYLCASSLSGGHNYEQYFGPGTRLTVT.

The J gene is TRBJ1-2, the V gene TRBV7-2; D uncertain. This CDR3 region has 15 residues. V gave up 3 bases and J gave up 1 base, with 12 bases separating them. The germline V gene has CDR1 SGHTA and CDR2 FQGNSA. The CDR3 nucleotides read TGTGCCAGCAGCTTGATCGGGCAACGTAACTATGGCTACACCTTC. Translated: CASSLIGQRNYGYTF.

This chain joins TRBV7-6 and TRBJ2-1, with TRBD2 matching 13 bases. This CDR3 contains 14 residues. With 4 bases clipped from V and 7 bases from J, the junction kept 1 base outside the gene matches. Germline V gene sequence: CDR1 SGHVS, CDR2 FNYEAQ. CDR3 in DNA: TGTGCCAGCAGCTGGACTAGCGGGGGTAATGAGCAGTTCTTC. It codes for CASSWTSGGNEQFF.

V and J are TRBV4-2 and TRBJ1-3; a possible D gene is TRBD1 (5 bases). The CDR3 has 17 amino acids. V was clipped by 1 base and J by 1 base, with 14 bases between them. Germline CDR1 is LGHNA and CDR2 is YNFKEQ. CDR3 nucleotide sequence: TGTGCCAGCAGCCAAGTTATCGGAGGGACTTCTGGAAACACCATATATTTT. Translating gives CASSQVIGGTSGNTIYF.

This clone was detected a few times. J is TRBJ1-6 and V is TRBV6-4, with D possibly TRBD1 on 5 matching bases. The V gene lost 8 bases and the J gene lost 2 bases, with 10 bases spanning the gap. CDR3 length: 14 amino acids. Looked up from germline, CDR1 is MRHNA and CDR2 is SNTAGT. CDR3 sequence (DNA): TGTGCCAGCCGTCAGGGCCCCTATAATTCACCCCTCCACTTT. Translating gives CASRQGPYNSPLHF.